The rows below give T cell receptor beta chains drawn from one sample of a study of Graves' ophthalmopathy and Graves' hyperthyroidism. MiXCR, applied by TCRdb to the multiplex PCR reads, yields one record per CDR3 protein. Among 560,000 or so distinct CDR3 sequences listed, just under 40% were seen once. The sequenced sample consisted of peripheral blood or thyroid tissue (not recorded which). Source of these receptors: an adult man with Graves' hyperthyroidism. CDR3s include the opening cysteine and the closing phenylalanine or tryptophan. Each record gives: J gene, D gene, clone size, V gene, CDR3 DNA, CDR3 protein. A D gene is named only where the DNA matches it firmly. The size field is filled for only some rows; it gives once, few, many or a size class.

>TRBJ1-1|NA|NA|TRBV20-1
TGCAGTGCTAGATGGGAAGGGGACACTGAAGCTTTCTTT
CSARWEGDTEAFF
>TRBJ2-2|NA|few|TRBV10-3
TGTGCCAGCAGTGAGGGCAGCGCGAACACCGGGGAGCTGTTTTTT
CASSEGSANTGELFF
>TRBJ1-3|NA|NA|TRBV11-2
TGTGCCAGCAGCTTAGGATCTAGTGTGGGCTCTGGAAACACCATATATTTT
CASSLGSSVGSGNTIYF
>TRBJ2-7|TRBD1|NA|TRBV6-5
TGTGCCAGCAGTCTAACCCCGGGACAGGGTTTCTACGAGCAGTACTTC
CASSLTPGQGFYEQYF
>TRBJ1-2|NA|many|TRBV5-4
TGTGCCAGCAGCCCCTCCGCGGGGTCAGACTATGGCTACACCTTC
CASSPSAGSDYGYTF
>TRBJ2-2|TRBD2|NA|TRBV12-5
TGTGCTAGTGGGGGGACTAGCGGGAGAGCCACCGGGGAGCTGTTTTTT
CASGGTSGRATGELFF
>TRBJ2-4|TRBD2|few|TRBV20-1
TGCAGTGCGCCTCGGGGGGGCCCCCCCAAAAACATTCAGTACTTC
CSAPRGGPPKNIQYF
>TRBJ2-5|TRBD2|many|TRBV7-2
TGTGCCAGCAGCCCAGATCTACTAGCGGTACAAGAGACCCAGTACTTC
CASSPDLLAVQETQYF
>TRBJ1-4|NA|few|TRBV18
TGTGCCAGCTCACCGGATGGAGAAAAACTGTTTTTT
CASSPDGEKLFF
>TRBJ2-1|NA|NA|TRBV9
TGTGCCAGCAGCGTAGGCGCGGGATCCGTCAATGAGCAGTTCTTC
CASSVGAGSVNEQFF
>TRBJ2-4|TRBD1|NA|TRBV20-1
TGCAGTGCTATCGACAGGGGAGGCAAAAACATTCAGTACTTC
CSAIDRGGKNIQYF
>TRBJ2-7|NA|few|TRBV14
TGTGCCAGCAGCCAAGTTAGTTGGTCAGATAAAACCTACGAGCAGTACTTC
CASSQVSWSDKTYEQYF
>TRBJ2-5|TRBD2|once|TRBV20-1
TGCAGTGCTAGAGAACGGGGGAGGGGAGGTAGGGAGACCCAGTACTTC
CSARERGRGGRETQYF